This T cell receptor beta chain comes out of a study of Graves' ophthalmopathy and Graves' hyperthyroidism. As the template, RNA transcripts were used to amplify TCR beta CDR3 regions. Investigators did first-round RT-PCR with HTBI primers, then second-round multiplex PCR. TCRdb used MiXCR to reprocess the multiplex PCR reads, holding one entry per CDR3 protein. The sample holds 680,000 or so distinct CDR3 sequences; about 20% are singletons and the top ten take around 6.5%. Sequencing was done on a sample of peripheral blood. This clonotype was sampled from a woman in her late teens or twenties with stable Graves' hyperthyroidism. Some clones in this sample may be carry-over from other donors' samples.

In DNA form, the CDR3 reads TGTGCCAGCAGTGCCCGAGGGACTGTAGACCAAGAGACCCAGTACTTC. This sequence encodes CASSARGTVDQETQYF. The V gene is TRBV25-1, the J gene TRBJ2-5; weak D call: TRBD2 (6 bases). CDR3 length: 16 residues. The germline V gene has CDR1 MGHDK and CDR2 SYGVNS. The V end lost 4 bases, the J end lost 0 bases, and 15 bases lay between the germline ends.